These T cell receptor beta chains were read from a single sample in a study of PD-1 blockade in mismatch repair-deficient tumors. Produced via immunoSEQ multiplex PCR; TCRdb's table is partial and in-frame only. The sample carries tens of thousands of clones, 81% recorded once. The sequencing used peripheral blood, collected 12 weeks after starting pembrolizumab. All receptors come from an adult with mismatch repair-deficient cancer. CDR3s include the opening cysteine and the closing phenylalanine or tryptophan. Fields, in order: CDR3 DNA, CDR3 protein, clone size, V gene, J gene, D gene, CDR3 length. A D gene is named only where the DNA matches it firmly. A clone size is listed for some rows: how often the clone was seen (once, few, many), or a class if it is expanded.

TGTGCCAGCAGTGAAGACAGAGGGAATGAAAAACTGTTTTTT	CASSEDRGNEKLFF	.	TRBV6-1	TRBJ1-4	.	14
TGCAGCGTTGAGGCAGGGGCCGGGGAGCAGTACTTC	CSVEAGAGEQYF	many	TRBV29-1	TRBJ2-7	.	12
TGCGCCAGCAGCTTGGACGTGAGCTACGAGCAGTACTTC	CASSLDVSYEQYF	.	TRBV5-1	TRBJ2-7	.	13
TGTGCCAGCAGTGACGTATCAGGGGAGACCCAGTACTTC	CASSDVSGETQYF	.	TRBV2	TRBJ2-5	.	13
TGTGCCAGTAGTATGGGAGGGTCGATTATGTACACTGAAGCTTTCTTT	CASSMGGSIMYTEAFF	.	TRBV19	TRBJ1-1	.	16
TGCAGCGTTGCTGGGAGACCGAACACTGAAGCTTTCTTT	CSVAGRPNTEAFF	.	TRBV29-1	TRBJ1-1	.	13
TGTGCCAGTCCTACTAGCGGGAGGGTACCCACAGATACGCAGTATTTT	CASPTSGRVPTDTQYF	.	TRBV21-1	TRBJ2-3	.	16
TGCGCCAGCAGTAAGCGGGATCGGAATGAGCAGTTCTTC	CASSKRDRNEQFF	.	TRBV10-1	TRBJ2-1	TRBD2	13
TGCAGTGCTCCACAGAGGGTCGGCTACACCTTC	CSAPQRVGYTF	.	TRBV20-1	TRBJ1-2	.	11
TGTGCCAGCAGTTACTCCGGGACGGATAGCAATCAGCCCCAGCATTTT	CASSYSGTDSNQPQHF	once	TRBV6-5	TRBJ1-5	.	16
TGTGCCAGCAGTGAAGCGGGGACAGGGTACTCTGGCTACACCTTC	CASSEAGTGYSGYTF	.	TRBV6-1	TRBJ1-2	TRBD1	15
TGTGCCAGCAGCTTATATGGGACTAGCGGGGAAAATGAGCAGTTCTTC	CASSLYGTSGENEQFF	.	TRBV11-3	TRBJ2-1	TRBD2	16
TGTGCCAGCAGCCTAAGGACTAGCGGGACCAATGAGCAGTTCTTC	CASSLRTSGTNEQFF	.	TRBV11-2	TRBJ2-1	TRBD2	15
TGTGCCAGCAGCTTAGGACTAGCGGTGAGGAACGAGCAGTACTTC	CASSLGLAVRNEQYF	.	TRBV7-2	TRBJ2-7	TRBD2	15
TGTGCCAGCAGCGTAGGCCGAGCGTCCTACGAGCAGTACTTC	CASSVGRASYEQYF	few	TRBV9	TRBJ2-7	.	14
TGTGCCAGCAGTCCCCAACGTCTCACTAACTATGGCTACACCTTC	CASSPQRLTNYGYTF	.	TRBV28	TRBJ1-2	.	15
TGCAGCTCTGTAGAGGACAGGGGCAATGAGCAGTTCTTC	CSSVEDRGNEQFF	.	TRBV29-1	TRBJ2-1	TRBD1	13
TGCGCCAGCAGCTTGGAACGGGGCGGCAATGAGCAGTTCTTC	CASSLERGGNEQFF	once	TRBV5-1	TRBJ2-1	.	14
TGTGCCAGCAGCGAAAGCCCCGCGGAGTATGGCTACACCTTC	CASSESPAEYGYTF	medium-sized	TRBV11-2	TRBJ1-2	.	14
TGTGCCAGCAGTCCTCAGGGGGCCAGGGACACTGAAGCTTTCTTT	CASSPQGARDTEAFF	.	TRBV6-5	TRBJ1-1	TRBD1	15
TGTGCCTGGAGTACAGATTCCGGGACAGGGATCTTACTAAGCGAGCAGTACTTC	CAWSTDSGTGILLSEQYF	once	TRBV30	TRBJ2-7	TRBD1	18
TGTGCCAGCAGCCCGGGGCCGCCCGGGAACTACGAGCAGTACTTC	CASSPGPPGNYEQYF	.	TRBV6-5	TRBJ2-7	.	15
TGCGCCAGCAGCTTAATGGAAGGGGCCACTGAAGCTTTCTTT	CASSLMEGATEAFF	.	TRBV5-1	TRBJ1-1	.	14
TGCGCCAGCAGCTTGAACACAGATACGCAGTATTTT	CASSLNTDTQYF	.	TRBV5-1	TRBJ2-3	.	12
TGCGCCAGCAGTGATAGGACTAACCAAGAGACCCAGTACTTC	CASSDRTNQETQYF	.	TRBV10-2	TRBJ2-5	.	14
TGCGCCAGCAGCCGGCCAACGGAGAGGGGCACCGGGGAGCTGTTTTTT	CASSRPTERGTGELFF	.	TRBV4-1	TRBJ2-2	.	16
TGTGCCAGCAGTTTGGGGGAGGGCCTTTCTAATGAGCAGTTCTTC	CASSLGEGLSNEQFF	.	TRBV28	TRBJ2-1	TRBD2	15
TGTGCCAGCAGTTACGAGCCTGAGTGGAATGAGCAGTTCTTC	CASSYEPEWNEQFF	.	TRBV6-5	TRBJ2-1	.	14
TGTGCCAGCAGCTGGGGCCTTGGGAACACTGAAGCTTTCTTT	CASSWGLGNTEAFF	.	TRBV11-3	TRBJ1-1	.	14
TGTGCCACCAGCAGAGATCTGACAGGTCTTCGCTCTGGAAACACCATATATTTT	CATSRDLTGLRSGNTIYF	.	TRBV15	TRBJ1-3	.	18
TGTGCCGCTAAGTCGAGCGGGAGCTCGCATGAGCAGTTCTTC	CAAKSSGSSHEQFF	.	TRBV6-1	TRBJ2-1	TRBD2	14
TGTGCCAGCAGCTTGGAAACGGGCCCGGTAGAGACCCAGTACTTC	CASSLETGPVETQYF	.	TRBV11-2	TRBJ2-5	.	15